This record concerns one T cell receptor (beta chain) sequence. Antigen unknown. The data derive from a study of breast tumors, draining lymph nodes, adjacent tissues. The study, taken as a whole, reports: The data were judged consistent with most tumor T cells coming from lymph node and expanding in tumor. Compared with lymph nodes, tumors were less diverse; compared with nontumor tissue, more. Tumor and nontumor repertoires were significantly more similar in luminal-like than in basal-like breast cancer.

Germline CDR1 DFQATT, CDR2 SNEGSKA (reference sequence). Trimming cost V 2 bases and J 5 bases; bases outside gene matches: 3. There are 14 residues in the CDR3. TCRdb re-called the multiplex PCR reads through MiXCR, storing one row per CDR3 protein. Of more than 10,000 distinct CDR3 sequences listed, approximately 46% are singletons. This clonotype was obtained from a female donor with breast cancer. Some clones in this sample may be carry-over from other donors' samples. Specimen: tumor-adjacent breast tissue. The rearrangement uses TRBV20-1 and TRBJ2-2; 9 bases agree with TRBD2. Here the CDR3 reads CSARSGRRTGELFF. The CDR3 DNA follows: TGCAGTGCTAGAAGCGGGAGGCGTACCGGGGAGCTGTTTTTT.